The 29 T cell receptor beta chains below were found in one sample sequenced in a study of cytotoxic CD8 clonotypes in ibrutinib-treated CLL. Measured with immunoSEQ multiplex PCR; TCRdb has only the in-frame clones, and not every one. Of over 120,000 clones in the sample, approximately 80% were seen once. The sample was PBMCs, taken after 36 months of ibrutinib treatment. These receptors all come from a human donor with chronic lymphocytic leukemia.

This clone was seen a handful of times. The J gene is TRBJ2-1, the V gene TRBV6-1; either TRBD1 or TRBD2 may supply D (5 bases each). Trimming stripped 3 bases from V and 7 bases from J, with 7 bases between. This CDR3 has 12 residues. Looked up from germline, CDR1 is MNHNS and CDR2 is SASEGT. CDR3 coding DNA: TGTGCCAGCAGTGAGTGGGGGAATGAGCAGTTCTTC. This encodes CASSEWGNEQFF.

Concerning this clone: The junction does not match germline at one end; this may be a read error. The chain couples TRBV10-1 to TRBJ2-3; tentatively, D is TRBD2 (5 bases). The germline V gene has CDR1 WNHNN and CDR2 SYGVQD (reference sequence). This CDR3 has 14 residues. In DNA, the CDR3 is TGCGCCAGCAGTGAGTCGAGATTAGGGAGCCCCATTTCTTTT. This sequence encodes CASSESRLGSPISF.

The CDR3 sequence is CATRNEKLFF. The CDR3 DNA reads TGTGCCACCCGAAATGAAAAACTGTTTTTT. The chain uses TRBV2 and TRBJ1-4; D gene ambiguous. The CDR3 is 10 amino acids. Germline CDR1 is SNHLY and CDR2 is FYNNEI. V lost 10 bases to trimming and J lost 5 bases, with 5 bases between them.

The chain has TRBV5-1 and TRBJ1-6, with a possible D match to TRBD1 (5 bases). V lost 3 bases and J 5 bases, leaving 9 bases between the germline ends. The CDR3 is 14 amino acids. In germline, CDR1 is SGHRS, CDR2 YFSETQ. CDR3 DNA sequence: TGCGCCAGCAGCTGGGGCGTGAATAATTCACCCCTCCACTTT. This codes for CASSWGVNNSPLHF.

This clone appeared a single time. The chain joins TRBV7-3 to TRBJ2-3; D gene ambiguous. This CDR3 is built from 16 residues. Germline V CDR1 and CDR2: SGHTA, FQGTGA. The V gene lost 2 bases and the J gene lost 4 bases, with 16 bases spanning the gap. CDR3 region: CASSLAPASVPDTQYF. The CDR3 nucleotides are TGTGCCAGCAGCTTAGCTCCGGCTAGTGTTCCAGATACGCAGTATTTT.

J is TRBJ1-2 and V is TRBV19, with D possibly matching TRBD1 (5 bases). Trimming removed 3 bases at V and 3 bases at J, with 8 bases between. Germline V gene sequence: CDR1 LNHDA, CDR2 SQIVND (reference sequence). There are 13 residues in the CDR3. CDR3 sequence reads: CASSILGDYGYTF. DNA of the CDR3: TGTGCCAGTAGTATTTTGGGGGACTATGGCTACACCTTC.

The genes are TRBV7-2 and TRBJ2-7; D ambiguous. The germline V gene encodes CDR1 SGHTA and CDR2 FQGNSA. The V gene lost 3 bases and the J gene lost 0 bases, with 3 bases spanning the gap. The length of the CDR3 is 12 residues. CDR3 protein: CASSLSSYEQYF. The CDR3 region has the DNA TGTGCCAGCAGCTTGAGCTCCTACGAGCAGTACTTC.

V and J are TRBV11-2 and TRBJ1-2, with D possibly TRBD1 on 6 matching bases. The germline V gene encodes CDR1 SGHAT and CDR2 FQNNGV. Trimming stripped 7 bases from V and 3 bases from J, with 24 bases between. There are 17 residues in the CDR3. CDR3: CASNSQPKQGGYYGYTF. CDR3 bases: TGTGCCAGCAACTCCCAGCCAAAACAGGGTGGTTACTATGGCTACACCTTC.

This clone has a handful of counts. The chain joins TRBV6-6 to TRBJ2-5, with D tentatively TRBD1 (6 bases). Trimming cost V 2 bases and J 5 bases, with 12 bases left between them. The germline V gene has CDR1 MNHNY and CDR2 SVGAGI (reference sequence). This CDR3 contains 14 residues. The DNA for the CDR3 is TGTGCCAGCAGTTACGGGGACACGTCCGAGACCCAGTACTTC. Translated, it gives CASSYGDTSETQYF.

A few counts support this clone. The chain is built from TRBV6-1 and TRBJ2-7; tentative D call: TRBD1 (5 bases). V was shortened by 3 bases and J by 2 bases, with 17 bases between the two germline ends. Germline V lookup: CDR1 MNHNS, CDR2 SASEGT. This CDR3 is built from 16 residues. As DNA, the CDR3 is TGTGCCAGCAGTGATCCCGGACAAAGAGCAACCTACGAGCAGTACTTC. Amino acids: CASSDPGQRATYEQYF.

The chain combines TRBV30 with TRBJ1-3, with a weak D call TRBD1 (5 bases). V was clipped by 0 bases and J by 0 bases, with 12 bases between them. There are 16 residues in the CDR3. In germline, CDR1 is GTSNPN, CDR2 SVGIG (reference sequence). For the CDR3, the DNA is TGTGCCTGGAGTGTACCGGGGGGGAGCTCTGGAAACACCATATATTTT. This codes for CAWSVPGGSSGNTIYF. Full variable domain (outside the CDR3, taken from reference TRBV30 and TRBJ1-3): SQTIHQWPATLVQPVGSPLSLECTVEGTSNPNLYWYRQAAGRGLQLLFYSVGIGQISSEVPQNLSASRPQDRQFILSSKKLLLSDSGFYLCAWSVPGGSSGNTIYFGEGSWLTVV.

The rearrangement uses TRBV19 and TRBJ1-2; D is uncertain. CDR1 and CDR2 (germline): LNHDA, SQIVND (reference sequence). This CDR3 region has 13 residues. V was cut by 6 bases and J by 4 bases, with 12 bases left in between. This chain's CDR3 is CASRGSLPYGYTF. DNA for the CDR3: TGTGCCAGTAGGGGCAGCCTTCCCTATGGCTACACCTTC. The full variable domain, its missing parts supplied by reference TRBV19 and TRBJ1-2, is DGGITQSPKYLFRKEGQNVTLSCEQNLNHDAMYWYRQDPGQGLRLIYYSQIVNDFQKGDIAEGYSVSREKKESFPLTVTSAQKNPTAFYLCASRGSLPYGYTFGSGTRLTVV.

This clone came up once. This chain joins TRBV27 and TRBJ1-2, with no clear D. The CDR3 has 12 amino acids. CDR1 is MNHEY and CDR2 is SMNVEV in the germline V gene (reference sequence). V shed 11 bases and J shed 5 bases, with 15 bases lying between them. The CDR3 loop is CAAGRSDYGYTF. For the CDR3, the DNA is TGTGCCGCTGGGCGGTCGGATTATGGCTACACCTTC.

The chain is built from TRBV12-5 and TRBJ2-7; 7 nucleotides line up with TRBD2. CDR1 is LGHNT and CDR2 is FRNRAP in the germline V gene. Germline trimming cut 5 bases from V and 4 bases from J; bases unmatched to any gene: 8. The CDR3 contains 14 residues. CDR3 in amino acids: CASGPRGGVYEQYF. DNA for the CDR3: TGTGCTAGTGGTCCAAGGGGAGGGGTTTACGAGCAGTACTTC. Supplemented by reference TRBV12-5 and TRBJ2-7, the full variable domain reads DARVTQTPRHKVTEMGQEVTMRCQPILGHNTVFWYRQTMMQGLELLAYFRNRAPLDDSGMPKDRFSAEMPDATLATLKIQPSEPRDSAVYFCASGPRGGVYEQYFGPGTRLTVT.

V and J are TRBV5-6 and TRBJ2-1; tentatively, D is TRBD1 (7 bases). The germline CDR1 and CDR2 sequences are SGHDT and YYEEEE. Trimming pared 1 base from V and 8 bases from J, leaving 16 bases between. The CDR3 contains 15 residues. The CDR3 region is CASSLWPGGLDEQFF. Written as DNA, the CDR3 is TGTGCCAGCAGCTTGTGGCCAGGGGGACTTGATGAGCAGTTCTTC.

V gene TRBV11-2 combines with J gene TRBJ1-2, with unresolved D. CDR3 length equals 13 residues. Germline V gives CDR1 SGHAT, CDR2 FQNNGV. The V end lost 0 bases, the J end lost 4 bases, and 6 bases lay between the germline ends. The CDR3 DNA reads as TGTGCCAGCAGCTTAGACGGAATCTATGGCTACACCTTC. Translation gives CASSLDGIYGYTF.

The CDR3 region has the DNA TGTGCCAGTAGTATCTCGAACCCAGGGAGCTCTGGAAACACCATATATTTT. Translated, it gives CASSISNPGSSGNTIYF. This chain connects TRBV19 to TRBJ1-3; D perhaps matches TRBD1 (5 bases). V lost 3 bases and J 0 bases, leaving 15 bases between the germline ends. CDR3 length: 17 amino acids. In germline, CDR1 is LNHDA, CDR2 SQIVND (reference sequence).

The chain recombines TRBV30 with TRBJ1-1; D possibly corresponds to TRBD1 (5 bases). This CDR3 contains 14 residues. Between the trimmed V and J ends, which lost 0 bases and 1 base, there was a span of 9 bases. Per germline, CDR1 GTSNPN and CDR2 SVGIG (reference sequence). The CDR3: CAWSVGGWNTEAFF. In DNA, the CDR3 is TGTGCCTGGAGTGTTGGGGGGTGGAACACTGAAGCTTTCTTT.

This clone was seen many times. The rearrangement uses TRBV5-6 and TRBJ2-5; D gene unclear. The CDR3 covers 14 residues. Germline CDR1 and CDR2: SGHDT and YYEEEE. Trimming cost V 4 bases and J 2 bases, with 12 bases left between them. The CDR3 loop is CASSDGWGQETQYF. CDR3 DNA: TGTGCCAGCAGCGATGGGTGGGGACAAGAGACCCAGTACTTC.

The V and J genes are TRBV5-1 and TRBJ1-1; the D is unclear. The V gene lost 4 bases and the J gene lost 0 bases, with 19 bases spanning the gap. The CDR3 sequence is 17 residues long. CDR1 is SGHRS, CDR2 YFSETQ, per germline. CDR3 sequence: CASSPSMRDRVNTEAFF. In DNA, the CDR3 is TGCGCCAGCAGCCCTAGCATGAGAGATCGGGTGAACACTGAAGCTTTCTTT.

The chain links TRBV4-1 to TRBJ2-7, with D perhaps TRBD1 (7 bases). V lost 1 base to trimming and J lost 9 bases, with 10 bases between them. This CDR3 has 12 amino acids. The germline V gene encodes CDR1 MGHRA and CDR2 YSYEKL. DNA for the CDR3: TGCGCCAGCAGCCAAGGCAGGGGGGTGCAGTACTTC. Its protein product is CASSQGRGVQYF.

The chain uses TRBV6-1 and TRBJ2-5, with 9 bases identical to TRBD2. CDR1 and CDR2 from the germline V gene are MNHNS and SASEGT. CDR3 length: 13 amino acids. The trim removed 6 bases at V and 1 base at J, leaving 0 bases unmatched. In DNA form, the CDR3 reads TGTGCCAGCAGGGGACTAGCCCAAGAGACCCAGTACTTC. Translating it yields CASRGLAQETQYF.

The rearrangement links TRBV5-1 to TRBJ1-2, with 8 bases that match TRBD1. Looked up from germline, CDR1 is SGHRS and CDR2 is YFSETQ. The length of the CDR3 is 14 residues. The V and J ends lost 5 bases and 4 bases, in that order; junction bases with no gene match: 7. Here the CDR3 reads CASRFGQGIYGYTF. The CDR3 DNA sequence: TGCGCCAGCAGGTTTGGACAGGGTATCTATGGCTACACCTTC.

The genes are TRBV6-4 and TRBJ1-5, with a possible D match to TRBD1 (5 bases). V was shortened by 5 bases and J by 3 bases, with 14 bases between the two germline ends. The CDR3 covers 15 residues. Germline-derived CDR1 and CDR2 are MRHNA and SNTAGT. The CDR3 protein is CASSRRGTDNQPQHF. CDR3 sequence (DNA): TGTGCCAGCAGTCGACGGGGGACGGACAATCAGCCCCAGCATTTT.

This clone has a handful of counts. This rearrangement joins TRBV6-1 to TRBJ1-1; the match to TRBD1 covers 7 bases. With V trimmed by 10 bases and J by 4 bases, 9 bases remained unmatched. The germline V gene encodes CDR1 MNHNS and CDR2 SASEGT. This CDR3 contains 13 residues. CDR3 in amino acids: CATLGQTGTEAFF. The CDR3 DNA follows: TGTGCCACCCTGGGACAGACGGGCACTGAAGCTTTCTTT.

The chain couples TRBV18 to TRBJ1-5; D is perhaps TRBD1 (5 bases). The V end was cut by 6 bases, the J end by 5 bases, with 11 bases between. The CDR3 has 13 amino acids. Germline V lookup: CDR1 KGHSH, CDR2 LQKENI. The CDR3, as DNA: TGTGCCAGCTCCCCAGGGTGGGATCAGCCCCAGCATTTT. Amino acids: CASSPGWDQPQHF.

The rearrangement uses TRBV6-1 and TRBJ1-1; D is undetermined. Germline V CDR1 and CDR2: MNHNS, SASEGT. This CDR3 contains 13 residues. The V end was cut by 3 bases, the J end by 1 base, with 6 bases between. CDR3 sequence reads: CASSERWNTEAFF. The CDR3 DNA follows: TGTGCCAGCAGTGAGAGGTGGAACACTGAAGCTTTCTTT.

CDR3 sequence reads: CASSSGQVSYNSPLHF. DNA of the CDR3: TGCGCCAGCAGCTCGGGACAGGTCTCCTATAATTCACCCCTCCACTTT. This rearrangement joins TRBV5-1 to TRBJ1-6; 8 bases align to TRBD1. Germline V CDR1 and CDR2: SGHRS, YFSETQ. The CDR3 extends over 16 amino acids. Trimming cost V 3 bases and J 0 bases; bases outside gene matches: 2.

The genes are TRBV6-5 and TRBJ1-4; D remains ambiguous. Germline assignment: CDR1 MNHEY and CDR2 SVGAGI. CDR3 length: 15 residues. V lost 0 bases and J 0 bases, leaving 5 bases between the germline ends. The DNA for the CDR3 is TGTGCCAGCAGTTACTCCGGTACAACTAATGAAAAACTGTTTTTT. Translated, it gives CASSYSGTTNEKLFF.